A single sample is the source of the 14 T cell receptor beta chains below, sequenced in a study of T cell changes during pregnancy in multiple sclerosis. Profiling relied on immunoSEQ multiplex PCR, and the TCRdb table lists in-frame clones only, not all of them. The sample holds about 75,000 clones; more than 80% are singletons and the top ten take 0.7% to 0.9%. The sequenced sample was peripheral blood, obtained in the first trimester of pregnancy. The receptor source for this set is a female donor in good health, enrolled as a control in a pregnancy study.

This clone was observed once. The J gene is TRBJ1-5, the V gene TRBV6-5; D possibly corresponds to TRBD1 (5 bases). This CDR3 is 14 amino acids long. CDR1 MNHEY and CDR2 SVGAGI come from the germline V gene. V was cut by 2 bases and J by 10 bases, with 15 bases left in between. In nucleotides, the CDR3 is TGTGCCAGCAGTTACGGGCAGGGAGCGGGACCCCAGCATTTT. It codes for CASSYGQGAGPQHF.

V gene TRBV28 combines with J gene TRBJ1-2, with a weak D call TRBD1 (6 bases). Germline V gene data show CDR1 as MDHEN and CDR2 as SYDVKM. This CDR3 region has 14 residues. V was shortened by 4 bases and J by 5 bases, with 14 bases between the two germline ends. CDR3 coding DNA: TGTGCCAGCAGTTCCCGGACAGTTTCGTATGGCTACACCTTC. Amino acid sequence: CASSSRTVSYGYTF.

In its sample, this clone was seen once. This chain connects TRBV25-1 to TRBJ1-1; 7 bases are shared with TRBD1. Trimming cost V 3 bases and J 6 bases; bases outside gene matches: 1. Germline V CDR1 and CDR2: MGHDK, SYGVNS. The CDR3 runs to 12 residues. CDR3 in amino acids: CASSDRGSEAFF. The CDR3 DNA is TGTGCCAGCAGTGACAGGGGGTCTGAAGCTTTCTTT.

The V and J genes are TRBV2 and TRBJ2-7; D may be TRBD1 (5 bases). V lost 6 bases and J 6 bases, leaving 12 bases between the germline ends. The CDR3 consists of 12 residues. Germline lookup yields CDR1 SNHLY and CDR2 FYNNEI. The CDR3: CASSFGHLEQYF. In nucleotides, the CDR3 is TGTGCCAGCAGCTTTGGACATCTCGAGCAGTACTTC.

In this sample, this clone turned up once. The rearrangement uses TRBV2 and TRBJ2-7; D may be TRBD1 (8 bases). The CDR3 has 13 amino acids. Per the germline V gene, CDR1 is SNHLY and CDR2 is FYNNEI. V lost 5 bases and J 6 bases, leaving 14 bases between the germline ends. Here the CDR3 reads CASSLTGGGEQYF. For the CDR3, the DNA is TGTGCCAGCAGTCTCACAGGGGGGGGCGAGCAGTACTTC.

The chain combines TRBV19 with TRBJ1-1; D is unresolved. The CDR3 consists of 17 residues. V was pared by 0 bases and J by 0 bases, with 14 bases between. The germline CDR1 and CDR2 sequences are LNHDA and SQIVND (reference sequence). This CDR3 reads CASSIEAVLVLNTEAFF. The CDR3 bases are TGTGCCAGTAGTATAGAGGCGGTCTTGGTTTTGAACACTGAAGCTTTCTTT.

The chain recombines TRBV25-1 with TRBJ2-7; tentative D call: TRBD2 (5 bases). Trimming stripped 6 bases from V and 5 bases from J, with 11 bases between. This CDR3 has 12 residues. Germline V gene sequence: CDR1 MGHDK, CDR2 SYGVNS. CDR3: CASRRAADEQYF. The CDR3 DNA follows: TGTGCCAGCAGGAGGGCCGCGGACGAGCAGTACTTC.

The J gene is TRBJ2-3, the V gene TRBV5-1, with TRBD1 matching 9 bases. Germline trimming cut 4 bases from V and 5 bases from J; bases unmatched to any gene: 8. There are 15 residues in the CDR3. CDR1 is SGHRS, CDR2 YFSETQ, per germline. This CDR3 is CASSPNRGQGDTQYF. CDR3 bases: TGCGCCAGCAGCCCTAACAGGGGGCAGGGAGATACGCAGTATTTT.

The rearrangement links TRBV4-3 to TRBJ2-3; TRBD2 matches 8 bases. This CDR3 is 19 amino acids long. J lost 1 base, V lost 1 base, and 13 bases had no gene match. CDR1 is LGHNA, CDR2 YSLEER, per germline. The DNA of the CDR3 is TGCGCCAGCAGCCAAGGGGGACTAGTGGGGGGGGTTGGCACAGATACGCAGTATTTT. Residues: CASSQGGLVGGVGTDTQYF.

The J gene is TRBJ2-1, the V gene TRBV11-2; 12 bases line up with TRBD2. CDR3 size: 18 residues. Trimming cost V 4 bases and J 6 bases; bases outside gene matches: 13. The germline V gene encodes CDR1 SGHAT and CDR2 FQNNGV. Here the CDR3 DNA reads TGTGCCAGCAGCTCCTCAGAGACTAGCGGGAGAGGCCGCAATGAGCAGTTCTTC. Translated, it gives CASSSSETSGRGRNEQFF.

The rearrangement joins TRBV7-9 to TRBJ1-2; 7 nucleotides match TRBD1. Germline CDR1 SEHNR, CDR2 FQNEAQ (reference sequence). The CDR3 has 15 amino acids. V was pared by 3 bases and J by 0 bases, with 4 bases of the junction left unmatched. The CDR3 DNA follows: TGTGCCAGCAGCTTCACAGGGGTTACTAACTATGGCTACACCTTC. Its translation: CASSFTGVTNYGYTF.

The gene calls are TRBV14 and TRBJ2-7, with TRBD2 matching 8 bases. The V gene end was trimmed by 0 bases and the J gene end by 5 bases; junction bases not matched to a gene: 6. Germline-derived CDR1 and CDR2 are SGHDN and FVKESK. CDR3 length: 15 amino acids. In nucleotides, the CDR3 is TGTGCCAGCAGCCAAGATGTGTCGGGGGGGGACGAGCAGTACTTC. Amino acids: CASSQDVSGGDEQYF.

The sample holds a few counts of this clone. V is TRBV27 and J is TRBJ1-6, with D tentatively TRBD1 (6 bases). This CDR3 has 14 amino acids. V was trimmed by 6 bases and J by 6 bases, leaving 12 bases between them. Germline V gene sequence: CDR1 MNHEY, CDR2 SMNVEV (reference sequence). CDR3 protein: CASRPPGVNSPLHF. As DNA, the CDR3 is TGTGCCAGCAGACCACCAGGGGTTAATTCACCCCTCCACTTT.

This clone was seen only once. This chain joins TRBV7-2 and TRBJ1-5, with D hard to call. Germline-derived CDR1 and CDR2 are SGHTA and FQGNSA. CDR3 length: 13 amino acids. Trimming took 1 base from V and 5 from J, leaving 6 bases between them. The DNA of the CDR3 is TGTGCCAGCAGCTTAGAACGGGATCAGCCCCAGCATTTT. Translating it yields CASSLERDQPQHF.